A single sample is the source of the 15 T cell receptor beta chains below, sequenced in a study of blood T cells in healthy people across ages. The use of a sample-barcoded 5' primer and a J-beta primer mix characterized a second PCR of roughly 7 to 11 cycles. Each CDR3 protein is one row after TCRdb ran MiXCR on the 5' RACE reads. The data show about 1.8 million distinct CDR3 sequences, with roughly 50% seen just once and around 2.1% held by the top ten. The sample was blood. The receptors stem from a woman aged 40 to 50 in good health.

The chain employs TRBV5-6 and TRBJ1-6; the D is unclear. The CDR3 has 15 residues. The V end lost 0 bases, the J end lost 11 bases, and 15 bases lay between the germline ends. Germline-derived CDR1 and CDR2 are SGHDT and YYEEEE. CDR3 nucleotides: TGTGCCAGCAGCTTGGGTAGAGGGATCTTTCCACCCCTCCACTTT. Its translation is CASSLGRGIFPPLHF.

This chain connects TRBV12-3 or TRBV12-4 to TRBJ2-3; no clear D. Trimming pared 3 bases from V and 1 base from J, leaving 8 bases between. The CDR3 runs 14 residues. CDR3 region: CASSFVQGTDTQYF. Here the CDR3 DNA reads TGTGCCAGCAGTTTTGTGCAGGGCACAGATACGCAGTATTTT.

This clonotype was detected only a few times. This chain uses TRBV20-1 with TRBJ2-5; D is perhaps TRBD2 (6 bases). V lost 3 bases to trimming and J lost 1 base, with 21 bases between them. The length of the CDR3 is 17 residues. The germline gives CDR1 DFQATT, CDR2 SNEGSKA (reference sequence). CDR3 coding DNA: TGCAGTGCTAGTTTCTATTACGCTAGCGAGGGCCAAGAGACCCAGTACTTC. Residues: CSASFYYASEGQETQYF.

The CDR3 coding sequence is TGTGCCAGTAGTCCGGACAGAATTGGTGAGCAGTTCTTC. This codes for CASSPDRIGEQFF. The chain uses TRBV19 and TRBJ2-1, with D maybe TRBD1 (6 bases). From germline, CDR1 is LNHDA and CDR2 SQIVND (reference sequence). V lost 5 bases to trimming and J lost 9 bases, with 14 bases between them. CDR3 length equals 13 residues.

This clonotype occurred a few times. The J gene is TRBJ2-1, the V gene TRBV7-8, with 7 bases that match TRBD2. V was clipped by 1 base and J by 7 bases; unmatched bases: 13. The CDR3 is made up of 17 amino acids. Per germline, CDR1 SGHVS and CDR2 FQNEAQ. The CDR3 DNA reads TGTGCCAGCAGCTTAGTGTTAGCGGGCTCGAGTGAGAATGAGCAGTTCTTC. As protein: CASSLVLAGSSENEQFF.

This sequence joins TRBV4-3 and TRBJ1-2, with D hard to call. The CDR3 runs 14 residues. The germline CDR1 and CDR2 sequences are LGHNA and YSLEER. The V end lost 0 bases, the J end lost 13 bases, and 18 bases lay between the germline ends. The CDR3 DNA reads TGCGCCAGCAGCCAAGATTGGGGTGGAGGTCCGCCCACCTTC. Translated: CASSQDWGGGPPTF.

This clonotype was counted only a few times. This chain joins TRBV9 and TRBJ2-1, with D tentatively TRBD1 (6 bases). Germline assignment: CDR1 SGDLS and CDR2 YYNGEE. The CDR3 runs to 17 residues. V was pared by 3 bases and J by 0 bases, with 16 bases between. For the CDR3, the DNA is TGTGCCAGCAGCGCCTACCCGACAGGTAGCTCCTACAATGAGCAGTTCTTC. Translating it yields CASSAYPTGSSYNEQFF.

This clonotype was found a few times. J is TRBJ2-3 and V is TRBV27; 8 nucleotides line up with TRBD2. With V trimmed by 2 bases and J by 2 bases, 6 bases remained unmatched. CDR1 is MNHEY and CDR2 is SMNVEV in the germline V gene (reference sequence). CDR3 length: 16 residues. This chain's CDR3 is CASSLTGTRYTDTQYF. The CDR3 nucleotides read TGTGCCAGCAGTTTAACCGGGACTAGATACACAGATACGCAGTATTTT.

This clonotype turned up a few times. V usage is TRBV5-1 and J usage is TRBJ1-2; possibly TRBD1 for D (6 bases). V lost 4 bases and J 4 bases, leaving 11 bases between the germline ends. There are 13 residues in the CDR3. Germline V gene data show CDR1 as SGHRS and CDR2 as YFSETQ. The CDR3 region has the DNA TGCGCCAGCAGCCGACAGGAATTCTATGGCTACACCTTC. Translated: CASSRQEFYGYTF.

V and J are TRBV2 and TRBJ1-5; TRBD1 agrees at 10 bases. Germline CDR1 SNHLY, CDR2 FYNNEI. The trim removed 10 bases at V and 5 bases at J, leaving 8 bases unmatched. The CDR3 has 14 amino acids. Here the CDR3 DNA reads TGTGCCAACCACCCGGGACAGGGGTATCAGCCCCAGCATTTT. This encodes CANHPGQGYQPQHF.

The CDR3 sequence is CASRDLAGAWGNEQFF. Here the CDR3 DNA reads TGTGCCAGCAGGGACCTGGCGGGAGCTTGGGGCAATGAGCAGTTCTTC. This sequence joins TRBV6-2 or TRBV6-3 and TRBJ2-1; TRBD2 matches at 7 bases. The CDR3 runs 16 residues. Germline V gene sequence: CDR1 MNHEY, CDR2 SVGEGT. Trimming cost V 6 bases and J 6 bases; bases outside gene matches: 14.

The chain joins TRBV20-1 to TRBJ1-2; TRBD1 might be the D (5 bases). Germline V gives CDR1 DFQATT, CDR2 SNEGSKA (reference sequence). The length of the CDR3 is 13 residues. The V end was cut by 3 bases, the J end by 10 bases, with 18 bases between. Here the CDR3 DNA reads TGCAGTGCTAGGGACTACCGGGGGTTAGACTACACCTTC. This sequence encodes CSARDYRGLDYTF.

This chain connects TRBV27 to TRBJ1-2; D possibly corresponds to TRBD1 (6 bases). CDR1 and CDR2 from the germline V gene are MNHEY and SMNVEV (reference sequence). This CDR3 comprises 13 residues. V lost 6 bases and J 4 bases, leaving 12 bases between the germline ends. CDR3 sequence: CASRPGAGYGYTF. The CDR3 DNA follows: TGTGCCAGCAGGCCAGGGGCTGGCTATGGCTACACCTTC.

The chain uses TRBV4-1 and TRBJ2-3; 12 bases fit TRBD2. The V gene's germline CDR1 is MGHRA and CDR2 YSYEKL. V shed 0 bases and J 4 bases; nucleotides not matched to a gene: 11. The CDR3 sequence is 19 residues long. For the CDR3, the DNA is TGCGCCAGCAGCCAAGAGGTGGCTAGCGGGGGGGCCCTCGCAGATACGCAGTATTTT. This sequence encodes CASSQEVASGGALADTQYF.

On this clonotype: At one of its ends the junction is not consistent with the germline gene, which may arise from a read error. The rearrangement links TRBV20-1 to TRBJ1-2; D perhaps matches TRBD1 (6 bases). This CDR3 spans 14 amino acids. In germline, CDR1 is DFQATT, CDR2 SNEGSKA (reference sequence). The CDR3 sequence: CGADGSTGSYGYTF. The CDR3 region has the DNA TGCGGTGCAGACGGAAGTACAGGGTCCTATGGCTACACCTTC.